The 21 T cell receptor beta chains listed next were all sequenced from one sample in a study of T cell responses to AZD1222 COVID-19 vaccine. Sequencing used immunoSEQ multiplex PCR; TCRdb keeps in-frame clones, though not all of them. The sample shows approximately 150,000 clones, 90% of them seen only once. Sequencing was performed on peripheral blood, taken on day 0 of AZD1222 vaccination. These receptors were obtained from an adult in good health.

The V call is TRBV4-1, the J call TRBJ1-1; D not resolved. The V and J ends lost 4 bases and 0 bases respectively, with 18 bases between them. This CDR3 spans 17 amino acids. The germline gives CDR1 MGHRA, CDR2 YSYEKL. CDR3 in amino acids: CASSPRGNGDLNTEAFF. DNA of the CDR3: TGCGCCAGCAGCCCCCGGGGAAATGGGGATCTGAACACTGAAGCTTTCTTT.

V gene TRBV5-4 combines with J gene TRBJ1-2; TRBD1 agrees at 8 bases. Germline CDR1 and CDR2: SGHNT and YYREEE (reference sequence). The CDR3 runs to 17 residues. V dropped 3 bases and J dropped 0; count of bases not matched to a gene: 10. CDR3 amino acids: CASSSPRQGPANYGYTF. The CDR3 bases are TGTGCCAGCAGCTCACCAAGACAGGGGCCAGCTAACTATGGCTACACCTTC.

Details on this clone: In the same sample, other DNA sequences code for this CDR3. The chain joins TRBV7-9 to TRBJ1-2; D is undetermined. The CDR3 length is 11 residues. Trimming pared 1 base from V and 8 bases from J, leaving 5 bases between. Germline assignment: CDR1 SEHNR and CDR2 FQNEAQ (reference sequence). CDR3 bases: TGTGCCAGCAGCTTAGACCGCGGCTACACCTTC. It yields the protein CASSLDRGYTF.

This clone was found a few times. This chain joins TRBV6-5 and TRBJ1-2, with D perhaps matching TRBD1 (6 bases). Germline CDR1 and CDR2: MNHEY and SVGAGI. Trimming shortened V by 6 bases and J by 6 bases, and 17 bases separated the two germline ends. CDR3 length equals 14 residues. DNA of the CDR3: TGTGCCAGCAGACCGCAGGGGTTGGTTAATGGCTACACCTTC. The encoded protein is CASRPQGLVNGYTF.

The genes are TRBV6-5 and TRBJ1-2; maybe TRBD1 (5 bases). With 6 bases removed from V and 0 bases from J, the gap between germline ends came to 11 bases. The CDR3 runs to 14 residues. Germline V gives CDR1 MNHEY, CDR2 SVGAGI. The CDR3 DNA reads TGTGCCAGCAGCTTAGGGACGGCTAACTATGGCTACACCTTC. This gives the protein CASSLGTANYGYTF.

The chain carries TRBV30 and TRBJ2-1, with D tentatively TRBD1 or TRBD2 (5 bases each). V was shortened by 0 bases and J by 10 bases, with 7 bases between the two germline ends. In germline, CDR1 is GTSNPN, CDR2 SVGIG (reference sequence). The CDR3 spans 11 residues. CDR3 sequence (DNA): TGTGCCTGGAGTGTACGGGGCGAGCAGTTCTTC. Protein: CAWSVRGEQFF.

J is TRBJ2-7 and V is TRBV7-9; D call uncertain. V was cut by 5 bases and J by 6 bases, with 11 bases left in between. The CDR3 consists of 12 residues. In germline, CDR1 is SEHNR, CDR2 FQNEAQ (reference sequence). The CDR3 region is CASSLPLAEQYF. The DNA of the CDR3 is TGTGCCAGCAGCCTACCCCTTGCCGAGCAGTACTTC.

The J gene is TRBJ2-7, the V gene TRBV7-2, with 7 bases matching TRBD1. V dropped 4 bases and J dropped 0; count of bases not matched to a gene: 3. Germline V CDR1 and CDR2: SGHTA, FQGNSA. The length of the CDR3 is 14 residues. CDR3 DNA sequence: TGTGCCAGCAGCTGGGGACAGAGCTCCTACGAGCAGTACTTC. It translates to CASSWGQSSYEQYF.

This clone was detected once. This chain connects TRBV27 to TRBJ1-5; D gene ambiguous. The ends were cut back, 5 bases at V and 1 base at J, with 15 bases in the middle. Per germline, CDR1 MNHEY and CDR2 SMNVEV (reference sequence). The CDR3 totals 16 residues. The CDR3 region is CASSPSGKGSNQPQHF. CDR3 DNA: TGTGCCAGCAGTCCGTCGGGGAAGGGAAGCAATCAGCCCCAGCATTTT.

The chain recombines TRBV4-2 with TRBJ1-6, with 7 bases identical to TRBD1. The germline V gene has CDR1 LGHNA and CDR2 YNFKEQ. This CDR3 is 17 amino acids long. J was trimmed by 7 bases and V by 1 base; bases with no gene match: 10. The CDR3 is CASSQGLTGLANSPLHF. CDR3 coding DNA: TGTGCCAGCAGCCAAGGCTTGACAGGGTTGGCAAATTCACCCCTCCACTTT.

The chain joins TRBV19 to TRBJ2-7; no clear D gene. The CDR3 runs to 15 residues. The germline gives CDR1 LNHDA, CDR2 SQIVND (reference sequence). V lost 4 bases and J lost 1, with 14 bases in between. Here the CDR3 DNA reads TGTGCCAGTAGTAAGGGCCTTTCCCCTTCCTACGAGCAGTACTTC. Encoded protein: CASSKGLSPSYEQYF.

The chain employs TRBV10-3 and TRBJ1-2, with D unresolved. V gave up 0 bases and J gave up 3 bases, with 11 bases separating them. Germline lookup yields CDR1 ENHRY and CDR2 SYGVKD. This CDR3 contains 15 residues. CDR3 region: CAISESSSDYYGYTF. The DNA of the CDR3 is TGTGCCATCAGTGAGTCGAGTTCCGATTACTATGGCTACACCTTC.

This chain joins TRBV19 and TRBJ1-5; D remains unclear. Trimming pared 6 bases from V and 6 bases from J, leaving 9 bases between. The germline CDR1 and CDR2 sequences are LNHDA and SQIVND (reference sequence). The CDR3 consists of 12 residues. The CDR3, as DNA: TGTGCCAGTAGGGAGAGGAGTCAGCCCCAGCATTTT. It specifies CASRERSQPQHF.

The CDR3 nucleotides read TGTGCCAGCAGCCCCCGGGACAGGGGTGGCGGGGAGCTGTTTTTT. Translation gives CASSPRDRGGGELFF. The J gene is TRBJ2-2, the V gene TRBV3-1 (or the pseudogene TRBV3-2); TRBD1 matches at 10 bases. With V trimmed by 4 bases and J by 7 bases, 6 bases remained unmatched. Germline values: CDR1 LGHDT, CDR2 YNNKEL (reference sequence). The CDR3 contains 15 residues.

The J gene is TRBJ1-5, the V gene TRBV6-2 or TRBV6-3, with 8 nucleotides matching TRBD1. V was pared by 0 bases and J by 5 bases, with 6 bases of the junction left unmatched. The germline CDR1 and CDR2 sequences are MNHEY and SVGEGT. This CDR3 has 16 residues. Here the CDR3 DNA reads TGTGCCAGCAGTTACTCTACAGACAGGGGCGATCAGCCCCAGCATTTT. Protein sequence: CASSYSTDRGDQPQHF.

This sequence joins TRBV5-6 and TRBJ1-5, with D possibly TRBD1 on 6 matching bases. V dropped 3 bases and J dropped 5 bases, with 18 bases sitting between them. The CDR3 contains 16 residues. CDR1 is SGHDT, CDR2 YYEEEE, per germline. CDR3 bases: TGTGCCAGCAGCTCCCTCCACGGGGGCTCCCATCAGCCCCAGCATTTT. Protein: CASSSLHGGSHQPQHF.

This chain uses TRBV27 with TRBJ1-2; D may be TRBD1 (5 bases). Germline V gene data show CDR1 as MNHEY and CDR2 as SMNVEV (reference sequence). The CDR3 has 15 residues. The V end lost 7 bases, the J end lost 1 base, and 16 bases lay between the germline ends. The CDR3 reads CASTSYGADNYGYTF. The CDR3 DNA is TGTGCCAGCACCTCTTACGGGGCGGATAACTATGGCTACACCTTC.

This chain connects TRBV19 to TRBJ1-6; D call uncertain. Germline V gene sequence: CDR1 LNHDA, CDR2 SQIVND (reference sequence). The CDR3 is 16 amino acids. V was shortened by 3 bases and J by 8 bases, with 17 bases between the two germline ends. The CDR3 is CASSIQGQGMDSPLHF. The CDR3 coding sequence is TGTGCCAGTAGTATCCAAGGTCAAGGCATGGATTCACCCCTCCACTTT.

This chain joins TRBV30 and TRBJ2-2; no clear D. Germline values: CDR1 GTSNPN, CDR2 SVGIG (reference sequence). V shed 0 bases and J shed 0 bases, with 20 bases lying between them. The CDR3 runs to 19 residues. The CDR3 coding sequence is TGTGCCTGGAGTGTACTCTTACTGATCATTCCCGCGAACACCGGGGAGCTGTTTTTT. This encodes CAWSVLLLIIPANTGELFF.

The chain is built from TRBV5-1 and TRBJ2-1; tentative D call: TRBD1 (6 bases). Germline loops: CDR1 SGHRS, CDR2 YFSETQ. V was pared by 4 bases and J by 7 bases, with 18 bases between. The CDR3 has 15 residues. CDR3 sequence reads: CASSGGHLLGNEQFF. For the CDR3, the DNA is TGCGCCAGCAGCGGGGGACATCTATTGGGGAATGAGCAGTTCTTC.

The CDR3 DNA is TGTGCCAGCAGGGAGACAGGGGGTACTGAAAAACTGTTTTTT. Translated: CASRETGGTEKLFF. The V gene is TRBV6-5, the J gene TRBJ1-4, with 9 bases identical to TRBD1. Germline assignment: CDR1 MNHEY and CDR2 SVGAGI. This CDR3 region has 14 residues. V was clipped by 6 bases and J by 7 bases; unmatched bases: 6.